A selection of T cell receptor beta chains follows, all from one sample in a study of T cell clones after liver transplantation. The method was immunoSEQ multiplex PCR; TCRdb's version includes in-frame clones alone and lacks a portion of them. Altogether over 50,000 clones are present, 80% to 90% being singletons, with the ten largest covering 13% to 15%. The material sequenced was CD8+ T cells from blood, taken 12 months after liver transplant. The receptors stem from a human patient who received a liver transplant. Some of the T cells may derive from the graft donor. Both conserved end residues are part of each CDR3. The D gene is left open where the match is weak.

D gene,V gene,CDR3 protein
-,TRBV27,CASSLSNGGRPSYEQYF
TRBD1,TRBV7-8,CASSFLDRAYEQYF
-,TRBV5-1,CASSGGDLGGTEAFF
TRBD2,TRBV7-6,CASSSPAGGPYNEQFF
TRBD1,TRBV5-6,CASRGTGVYGYTF
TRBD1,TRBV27,CASSSDRDYQPQHF
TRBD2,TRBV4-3,CASSQGGLAGVTSYNEQFF
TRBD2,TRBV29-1,CSVVGLAGGLGENEQYF
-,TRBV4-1,CASSQLQPYNEQFF
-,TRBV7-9,CASSTRQPPASDGYTF
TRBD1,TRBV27,CASSLTGDYGYTF
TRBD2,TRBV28,CASSPSTSGRSEQFF
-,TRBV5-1,CASSLTHEQYF
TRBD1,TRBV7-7,CASSPGTGPLYEQYF
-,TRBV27,CASSLFGPYTDTQYF
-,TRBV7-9,CASSPSPKGTQYF
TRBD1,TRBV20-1,CSATYRGAFF
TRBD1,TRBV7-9,CASSLAAGQGSLNYEQYF
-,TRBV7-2,CASSLFGLGGNEQFF
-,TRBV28,CASSPTVTGYYTEAFF
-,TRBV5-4,CASSLDRTSGNTIYF
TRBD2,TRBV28,CASSLLLTSGSTYNEQFF
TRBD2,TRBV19,CASSISSGTHYEQYF
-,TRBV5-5,CASSLGPENTEAFF